This T cell receptor beta chain was identified in a study of sequential checkpoint blockade in melanoma. Stated treatment: randomized to nivolumab then ipilimumab (arm A) or the reverse (arm B). From thawed PBMCs, live CD3+CD8+ cells negative for CD19 and CD56 were sorted. Profiling relied on immunoSEQ multiplex PCR, and the TCRdb table lists in-frame clones only, not all of them. The data contain under 7,000 clones, about 85% of them seen just once; the ten biggest clones take up roughly 10%. This clone appeared once. This CDR3 spans 13 amino acids. V was shortened by 2 bases and J by 5 bases, with 10 bases between the two germline ends. The germline V gene has CDR1 SGHRS and CDR2 YFSETQ.

The sequences come from CD8+ T cells sorted from blood (inferred from file names), collected from a patient given nivolumab and ipilimumab in sequence. This TCR was sampled from a human donor with melanoma. The chain has TRBV5-1 and TRBJ1-1, with a tentative D call TRBD1 (5 bases). CDR3 protein: CASSLEQATEAFF. The CDR3 bases are TGCGCCAGCAGCTTAGAACAGGCTACTGAAGCTTTCTTT.